This TCR beta chain was sequenced during a study of cytomegalovirus exposure and HLA in healthy donors. Amplification used 60 Vbeta primers and 13 Jbeta primers. This table comes from immunoSEQ multiplex PCR, and its TCRdb copy is limited to in-frame clones, with some not included. The repertoire holds about 160,000 clones, roughly 77% seen once, with 4.7% in the top ten. This clone was seen a handful of times. What it binds is not known. The V and J ends lost 8 bases and 8 bases respectively, with 18 bases between them. CDR3 length: 13 residues. Germline V gives CDR1 SEHNR, CDR2 FQNEAQ (reference sequence). Study conclusions and caveats: As a later analysis showed, a missense DCLRE1C variant was linked to trimming of TCR beta V- and J-genes. Roughly uniform depth of sequencing across donors was assumed in presence/absence analyses.

This chain joins TRBV7-9 and TRBJ1-2; D unclear. The sequence was collected from a young man in good health and CMV-seropositive. Sequencing input: PBMCs. The CDR3 coding sequence is TGTGCCAGCGGCCGTACCGGGATGGAAGGCTACACCTTC. This gives the protein CASGRTGMEGYTF.